Below, 19 T cell receptor beta chains from the same sample are listed, as sequenced in a study of blood T cell repertoires in COVID-19. Sequencing was performed with immunoSEQ multiplex PCR; in TCRdb, only in-frame clones are kept and a portion is missing. The sample records roughly 250,000 clones, roughly 86% being singletons. Sequenced sample: peripheral blood. Receptors were obtained from a man between 50 and 59 years old with acute or convalescent COVID-19.

This clone appeared a single time. The CDR3: CASSLGTGYHQITDTQYF. The CDR3 region has the DNA TGTGCCAGCAGCTTAGGGACAGGGTACCACCAAATCACAGATACGCAGTATTTT. The V gene is TRBV5-6, the J gene TRBJ2-3; 9 nucleotides match TRBD1. The germline V gene has CDR1 SGHDT and CDR2 YYEEEE. The CDR3 loop spans 18 amino acids. J lost 2 bases, V lost 2 bases, and 12 bases had no gene match.

The chain recombines TRBV12-3 or TRBV12-4 with TRBJ1-1, with D hard to call. Trimming cost V 6 bases and J 7 bases, with 9 bases left between them. The CDR3 is 11 amino acids. The CDR3 bases are TGTGCCAGCAGCCTTCTCCGTGAAGCTTTCTTT. This gives the protein CASSLLREAFF.

CDR3 bases: TGTGCCACCAGTGATTTTGTCCGTACAGGGGGGAATAGCAATCAGCCCCAGCATTTT. Amino acid sequence: CATSDFVRTGGNSNQPQHF. The J gene is TRBJ1-5, the V gene TRBV24-1, with 8 positions matching TRBD1. CDR1 is KGHDR and CDR2 is SFDVKD in the germline V gene. The CDR3 totals 19 residues. The trim removed 1 base at V and 0 bases at J, leaving 10 bases unmatched.

V is TRBV27 and J is TRBJ2-2; D is undetermined. Looked up from germline, CDR1 is MNHEY and CDR2 is SMNVEV (reference sequence). The CDR3 has 14 residues. The ends were cut back, 5 bases at V and 6 bases at J, with 13 bases in the middle. CDR3 nucleotide sequence: TGTGCCAGCAGTACATTCGTCCAGGCCGGGGAGCTGTTTTTT. Its protein product is CASSTFVQAGELFF.

The chain joins TRBV7-8 to TRBJ2-1; D is perhaps TRBD2 (6 bases). Trimming removed 2 bases at V and 2 bases at J, with 10 bases between. Germline V gene lookup returns CDR1 SGHVS and CDR2 FQNEAQ. The CDR3 consists of 15 residues. In DNA form, the CDR3 reads TGTGCCAGCAGCTTAAGACTAGTCCCCTACAATGAGCAGTTCTTC. Protein sequence: CASSLRLVPYNEQFF.

V is TRBV24-1 and J is TRBJ2-1; 13 bases are shared with TRBD2. The germline V gene encodes CDR1 KGHDR and CDR2 SFDVKD. The length of the CDR3 is 14 residues. V lost 8 bases, J lost 6 bases, and 3 bases stayed unmatched. CDR3 loop: CATKGTSGTNEQFF. DNA of the CDR3: TGTGCCACCAAAGGGACTAGCGGGACCAATGAGCAGTTCTTC.

The chain couples TRBV5-1 to TRBJ2-7, with a tentative D call TRBD2 (6 bases). This CDR3 has 13 amino acids. Germline V gives CDR1 SGHRS, CDR2 YFSETQ. V lost 1 base to trimming and J lost 6 bases, with 11 bases between them. CDR3 sequence: CASSLFSGLEQYF. DNA for the CDR3: TGCGCCAGCAGCTTGTTCTCGGGACTCGAGCAGTACTTC.

This chain joins TRBV19 and TRBJ2-1; D is perhaps TRBD2 (5 bases). This CDR3 comprises 14 residues. Germline-derived CDR1 and CDR2 are LNHDA and SQIVND (reference sequence). Trimming removed 4 bases from V and 6 bases from J, with 13 bases in between. CDR3 bases: TGTGCCAGTAGTAGCGGTGACGGGGTCAATGAGCAGTTCTTC. Encoded protein: CASSSGDGVNEQFF.

This chain connects TRBV12-5 to TRBJ2-5; no definite D call. The CDR3 sequence is 12 residues long. Trimming pared 6 bases from V and 7 bases from J, leaving 12 bases between. Per germline, CDR1 LGHNT and CDR2 FRNRAP. CDR3 region: CASGRDSGTQYF. DNA of the CDR3: TGTGCTAGTGGCCGCGACTCGGGGACCCAGTACTTC.

The chain recombines TRBV6-5 with TRBJ1-6; 7 bases fit TRBD1. The V gene's germline CDR1 is MNHEY and CDR2 SVGAGI. The CDR3 loop spans 14 amino acids. V trimming: 6 bases; J trimming: 7 bases; junction bases outside the gene matches: 6. CDR3 coding DNA: TGTGCCAGCAGGGCTGACAGGGCCAATTCACCCCTCCACTTT. It codes for CASRADRANSPLHF.

The chain combines TRBV4-1 with TRBJ1-6; tentative D call: TRBD1 (5 bases). This CDR3 region has 14 residues. Germline V CDR1 and CDR2: MGHRA, YSYEKL. With 0 bases removed from V and 9 bases from J, the gap between germline ends came to 9 bases. DNA of the CDR3: TGCGCCAGCAGCCAAGAGGGAAGGGGTTCACCCCTCCACTTT. Its protein is CASSQEGRGSPLHF.

The V gene is TRBV10-3, the J gene TRBJ1-2, with unresolved D. V gave up 4 bases and J gave up 6 bases, with 18 bases separating them. Germline V CDR1 and CDR2: ENHRY, SYGVKD. The CDR3 is 15 amino acids. The CDR3 DNA reads TGTGCCATCAGTGGAGGGTGGAATAACTGGGATGGCTACACCTTC. Amino acids: CAISGGWNNWDGYTF.

The J gene is TRBJ2-3, the V gene TRBV18, with 10 bases aligning to TRBD2. Per the germline V gene, CDR1 is KGHSH and CDR2 is LQKENI. The CDR3 loop spans 16 amino acids. V lost 0 bases and J lost 10; bases outside the gene matches: 10. The CDR3, as DNA: TGTGCCAGCTCACCACCGACTAGCGGGCTAAGGGGGTCGCAGTATTTT. Its translation: CASSPPTSGLRGSQYF.

The chain links TRBV5-1 to TRBJ2-2, with 7 positions matching TRBD1. From germline, CDR1 is SGHRS and CDR2 YFSETQ. The length of the CDR3 is 15 residues. The J segment lost 7 bases and the V segment lost 4 bases, leaving 10 bases of the junction unmatched. CDR3 in amino acids: CASSPLTGNDGELFF. DNA of the CDR3: TGCGCCAGCAGCCCTTTGACAGGGAACGACGGGGAGCTGTTTTTT.

The chain has TRBV10-2 and TRBJ2-3; 9 bases map to TRBD2. This CDR3 comprises 15 residues. The V and J ends lost 4 bases and 4 bases, in that order; junction bases with no gene match: 6. Looked up from germline, CDR1 is WSHSY and CDR2 is SAAADI. This CDR3 is CASSGGTSPSDTQYF. The CDR3 DNA reads TGCGCCAGCAGTGGCGGGACTAGCCCATCAGATACGCAGTATTTT.

This chain uses TRBV5-1 with TRBJ2-3; possible D gene TRBD2, 6 bases. The CDR3 length is 16 residues. Deletions cut 3 bases from V and 0 bases from J, with 14 bases between. The germline CDR1 and CDR2 sequences are SGHRS and YFSETQ. CDR3 DNA sequence: TGCGCCAGCAGCTGGGGAGCGGGTTTAAGCACAGATACGCAGTATTTT. This translates into CASSWGAGLSTDTQYF.

The V call is TRBV27, the J call TRBJ2-2; 9 bases match TRBD1. Trimming at V came to 6 bases and at J to 3 bases, leaving 5 bases not matched to a gene. This CDR3 spans 15 amino acids. Germline values: CDR1 MNHEY, CDR2 SMNVEV (reference sequence). CDR3 residues: CASSQQGADTGELFF. The CDR3 nucleotides read TGTGCCAGCAGCCAACAGGGGGCAGACACCGGGGAGCTGTTTTTT.

The chain employs TRBV14 and TRBJ1-2; D uncertain. Trimming removed 4 bases at V and 0 bases at J, with 12 bases between. Germline loops: CDR1 SGHDN, CDR2 FVKESK. The CDR3 is 15 amino acids. The CDR3 spells CASSRQQSANYGYTF. CDR3 DNA sequence: TGTGCCAGCAGCCGACAACAATCTGCTAACTATGGCTACACCTTC.

This chain links TRBV20-1 with TRBJ2-5, with 13 bases identical to TRBD2. CDR1 is DFQATT, CDR2 SNEGSKA, per germline (reference sequence). With V trimmed by 3 bases and J by 5 bases, 3 bases remained unmatched. The CDR3 length is 14 residues. The CDR3 coding sequence is TGCAGTGCTAGTCGGACTAGCGGGGGCGAGACCCAGTACTTC. It encodes CSASRTSGGETQYF.